This section outlines one T cell receptor (beta chain) sequence together with its context. Its antigen is unidentified. These data originate in a study of shared clonotypes between healthy human individuals. Overall study findings and caveats: The naive CD4 repertoires of a handful of donors were compared, and around 4.7% of clonotypes were shared. Deeper or shallower sequencing was expected to change how clonotypes are shared among donors.

For every subset, genomic DNA was evenly distributed across several immunoSEQ plates. Measured with immunoSEQ multiplex PCR; TCRdb has only the in-frame clones, and not every one. The sample has about 770,000 clones; over 55% are singletons. Trimming removed 6 bases at V and 2 bases at J, with 14 bases between. The CDR3 has 14 amino acids. The germline CDR1 and CDR2 sequences are MDHEN and SYDVKM. The receptor was isolated from a woman under 40 in good health. Sequencing was carried out using memory CD4+ T cells sorted from blood. Subset: CD45RA-negative fraction. The rearrangement joins TRBV28 to TRBJ2-7; D remains ambiguous. The CDR3 sequence is CASSYPVGTYEQYF. DNA of the CDR3: TGTGCCAGCAGCTACCCGGTTGGGACCTACGAGCAGTACTTC.